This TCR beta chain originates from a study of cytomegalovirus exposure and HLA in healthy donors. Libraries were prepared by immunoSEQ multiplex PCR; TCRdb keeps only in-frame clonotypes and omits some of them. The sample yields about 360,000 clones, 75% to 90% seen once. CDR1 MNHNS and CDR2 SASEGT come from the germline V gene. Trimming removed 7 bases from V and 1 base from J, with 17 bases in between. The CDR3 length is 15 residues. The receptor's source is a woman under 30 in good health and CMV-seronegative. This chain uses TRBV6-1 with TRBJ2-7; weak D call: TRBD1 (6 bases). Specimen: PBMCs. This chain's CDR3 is CASTNRGDTSYEQYF. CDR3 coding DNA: TGTGCCAGCACCAACAGAGGGGACACTTCCTACGAGCAGTACTTC.